The 5 T cell receptor beta chains reported below all come from one sample, sequenced in a study of T cell repertoires in MIS-A myocarditis. TCRdb's table, derived via immunoSEQ multiplex PCR, lists solely in-frame clones and lacks some. The sample carries a few thousand clones, more than 65% recorded once. The sample was interventricular septum heart tissue obtained at autopsy. All receptors derive from a man aged 18 to 30 with fulminant myocarditis from multisystem inflammatory syndrome in adults (MIS-A) after COVID-19.

The chain is built from TRBV19 and TRBJ2-2, with D possibly TRBD2 on 6 matching bases. The CDR3 consists of 13 residues. Germline CDR1 and CDR2: LNHDA and SQIVND (reference sequence). V was trimmed by 9 bases and J by 0 bases, leaving 8 bases between them. For the CDR3, the DNA is TGTGCCAGCGCGGGGCCGAACACCGGGGAGCTGTTTTTT. Amino acids: CASAGPNTGELFF.

This chain uses TRBV27 with TRBJ2-2; D remains ambiguous. This CDR3 contains 14 residues. Trimming removed 2 bases at V and 2 bases at J, with 6 bases between. Per the germline V gene, CDR1 is MNHEY and CDR2 is SMNVEV (reference sequence). CDR3 sequence reads: CASSLAVNTGELFF. CDR3 nucleotides: TGTGCCAGCAGTTTAGCGGTCAACACCGGGGAGCTGTTTTTT.

CDR3 region: CSGRPGETQYF. As DNA, the CDR3 is TGCAGTGGAAGACCGGGAGAGACCCAGTACTTC. The J gene is TRBJ2-5, the V gene TRBV20-1, with D hard to call. V was shortened by 7 bases and J by 4 bases, with 10 bases between the two germline ends. The germline gives CDR1 DFQATT, CDR2 SNEGSKA (reference sequence). The CDR3 extends over 11 amino acids.

CDR3 amino acids: CASSSQPSDNEQFF. CDR3 coding DNA: TGTGCCAGCAGCTCTCAGCCGAGTGACAATGAGCAGTTCTTC. V and J are TRBV7-8 and TRBJ2-1; D gene ambiguous. V gave up 4 bases and J gave up 5 bases, with 12 bases separating them. The germline V gene has CDR1 SGHVS and CDR2 FQNEAQ. The CDR3 has 14 amino acids.

The rearrangement uses TRBV30 and TRBJ2-6; D unclear. This CDR3 comprises 12 residues. Trimming shortened V by 4 bases and J by 2 bases, and 3 bases separated the two germline ends. CDR1 GTSNPN and CDR2 SVGIG come from the germline V gene (reference sequence). In DNA form, the CDR3 reads TGTGCCTGGAACCCTGGGGCCAACGTCCTGACTTTC. This codes for CAWNPGANVLTF.